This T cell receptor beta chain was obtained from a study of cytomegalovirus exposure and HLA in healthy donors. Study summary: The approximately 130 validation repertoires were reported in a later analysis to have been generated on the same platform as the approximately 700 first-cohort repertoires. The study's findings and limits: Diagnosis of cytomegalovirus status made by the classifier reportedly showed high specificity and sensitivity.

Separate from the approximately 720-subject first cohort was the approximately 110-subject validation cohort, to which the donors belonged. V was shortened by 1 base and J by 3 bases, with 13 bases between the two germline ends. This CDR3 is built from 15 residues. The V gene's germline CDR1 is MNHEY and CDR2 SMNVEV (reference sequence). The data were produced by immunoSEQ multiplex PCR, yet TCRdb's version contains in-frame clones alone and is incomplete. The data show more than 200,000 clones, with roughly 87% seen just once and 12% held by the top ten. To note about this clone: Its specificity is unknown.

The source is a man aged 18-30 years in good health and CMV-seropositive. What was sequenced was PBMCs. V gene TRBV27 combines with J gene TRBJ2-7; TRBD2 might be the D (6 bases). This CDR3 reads CASSLLTGSLYEQYF. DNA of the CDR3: TGTGCCAGCAGTTTATTAACCGGGAGTCTCTACGAGCAGTACTTC.